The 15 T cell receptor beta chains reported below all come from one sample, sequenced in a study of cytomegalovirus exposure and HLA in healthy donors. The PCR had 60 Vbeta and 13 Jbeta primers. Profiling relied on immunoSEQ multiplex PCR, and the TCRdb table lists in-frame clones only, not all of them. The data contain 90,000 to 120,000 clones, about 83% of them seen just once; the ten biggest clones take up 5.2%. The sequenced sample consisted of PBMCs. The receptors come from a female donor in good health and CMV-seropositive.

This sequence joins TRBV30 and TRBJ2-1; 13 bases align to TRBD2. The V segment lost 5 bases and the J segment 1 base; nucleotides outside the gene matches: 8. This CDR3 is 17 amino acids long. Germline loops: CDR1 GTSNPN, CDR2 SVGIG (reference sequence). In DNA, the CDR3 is TGTGCCTGGGAAACTCAACTAGCGGGAGGGTCCTACAATGAGCAGTTCTTC. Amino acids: CAWETQLAGGSYNEQFF.

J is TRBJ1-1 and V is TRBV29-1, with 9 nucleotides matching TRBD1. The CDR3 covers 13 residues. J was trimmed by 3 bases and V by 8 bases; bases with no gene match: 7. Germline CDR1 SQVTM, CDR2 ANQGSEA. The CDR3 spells CSFQQGAYTEAFF. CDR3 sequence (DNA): TGCAGCTTTCAACAGGGGGCGTACACTGAAGCTTTCTTT.

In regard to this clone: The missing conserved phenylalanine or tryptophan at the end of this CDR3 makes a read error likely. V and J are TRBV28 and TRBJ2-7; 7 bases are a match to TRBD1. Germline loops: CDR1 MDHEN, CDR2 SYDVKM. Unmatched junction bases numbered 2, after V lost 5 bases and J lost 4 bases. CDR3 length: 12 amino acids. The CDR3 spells CASSPGQYEQYL. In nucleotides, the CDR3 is TGTGCCAGCAGTCCGGGACAGTACGAGCAGTACCTC.

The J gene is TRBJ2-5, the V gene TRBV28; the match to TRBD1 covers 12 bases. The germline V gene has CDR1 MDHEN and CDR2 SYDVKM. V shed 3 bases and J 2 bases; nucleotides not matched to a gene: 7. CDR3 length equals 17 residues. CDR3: CASSLGTGGQVQETQYF. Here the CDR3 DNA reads TGTGCCAGCAGTTTGGGGACAGGGGGCCAAGTTCAAGAGACCCAGTACTTC.

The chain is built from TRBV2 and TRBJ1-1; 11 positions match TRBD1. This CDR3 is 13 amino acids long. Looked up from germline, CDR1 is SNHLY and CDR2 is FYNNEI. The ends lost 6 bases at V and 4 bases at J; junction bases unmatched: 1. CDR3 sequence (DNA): TGTGCCAGCAGGGGACAGGGGGTCACTGAAGCTTTCTTT. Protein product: CASRGQGVTEAFF.

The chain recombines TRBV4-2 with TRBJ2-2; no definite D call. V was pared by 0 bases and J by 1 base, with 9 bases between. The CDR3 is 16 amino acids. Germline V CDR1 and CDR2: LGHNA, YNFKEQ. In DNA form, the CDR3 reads TGTGCCAGCAGCCAAGAACCCCGAGGGAACACCGGGGAGCTGTTTTTT. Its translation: CASSQEPRGNTGELFF.

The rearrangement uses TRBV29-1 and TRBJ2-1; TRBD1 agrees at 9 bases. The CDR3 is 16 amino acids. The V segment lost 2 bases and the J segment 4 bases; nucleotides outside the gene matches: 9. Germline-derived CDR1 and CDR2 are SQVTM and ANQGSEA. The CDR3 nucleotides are TGCAGCGTTGAAATTTGGGGACAGGGATCTTACAATGAGCAGTTCTTC. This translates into CSVEIWGQGSYNEQFF.

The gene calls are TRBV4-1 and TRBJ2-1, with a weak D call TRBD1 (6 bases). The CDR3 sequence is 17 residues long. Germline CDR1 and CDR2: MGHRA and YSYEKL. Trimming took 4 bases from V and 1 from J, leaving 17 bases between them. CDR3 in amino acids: CASSRRTAGLSYNEQFF. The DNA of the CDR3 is TGCGCCAGCAGCCGCCGGACAGCCGGGTTGTCCTACAATGAGCAGTTCTTC.

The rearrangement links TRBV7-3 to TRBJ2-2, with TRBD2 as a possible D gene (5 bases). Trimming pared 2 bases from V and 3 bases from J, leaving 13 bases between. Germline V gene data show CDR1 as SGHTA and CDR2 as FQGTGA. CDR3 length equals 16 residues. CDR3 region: CASSLSPRGYTGELFF. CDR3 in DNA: TGTGCCAGCAGCTTATCCCCCCGGGGATACACCGGGGAGCTGTTTTTT.

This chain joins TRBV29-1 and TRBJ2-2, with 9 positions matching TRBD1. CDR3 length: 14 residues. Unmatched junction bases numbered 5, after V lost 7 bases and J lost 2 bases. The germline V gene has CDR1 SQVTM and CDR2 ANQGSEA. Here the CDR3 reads CSAPGQGNTGELFF. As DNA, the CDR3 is TGCAGCGCGCCGGGACAGGGAAACACCGGGGAGCTGTTTTTT.

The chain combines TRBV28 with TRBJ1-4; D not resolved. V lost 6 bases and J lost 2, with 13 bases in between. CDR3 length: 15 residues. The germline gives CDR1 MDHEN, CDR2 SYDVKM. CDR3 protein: CASSLPRSTNEKLFF. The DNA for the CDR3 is TGTGCCAGCAGCCTACCCCGGTCCACTAATGAAAAACTGTTTTTT.

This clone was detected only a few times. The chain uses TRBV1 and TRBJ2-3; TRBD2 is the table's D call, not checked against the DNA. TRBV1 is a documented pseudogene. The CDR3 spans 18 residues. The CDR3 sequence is CTSSHRKGLAEWTDTQYF. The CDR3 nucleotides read TGCACCAGCAGCCACCGAAAGGGACTAGCGGAGTGGACAGATACGCAGTATTTT.

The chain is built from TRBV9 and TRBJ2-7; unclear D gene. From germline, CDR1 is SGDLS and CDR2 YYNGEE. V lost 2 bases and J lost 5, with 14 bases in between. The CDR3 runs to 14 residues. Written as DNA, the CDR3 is TGTGCCAGCAGCGTGCTCCCCGGGTCGGACGAGCAGTACTTC. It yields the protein CASSVLPGSDEQYF.

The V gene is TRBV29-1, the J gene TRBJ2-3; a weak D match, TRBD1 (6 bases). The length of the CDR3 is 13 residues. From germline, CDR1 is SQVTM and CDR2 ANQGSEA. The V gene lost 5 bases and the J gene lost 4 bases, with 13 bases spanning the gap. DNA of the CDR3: TGCAGCGTTACCACAGGGTACGCAGATACGCAGTATTTT. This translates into CSVTTGYADTQYF.

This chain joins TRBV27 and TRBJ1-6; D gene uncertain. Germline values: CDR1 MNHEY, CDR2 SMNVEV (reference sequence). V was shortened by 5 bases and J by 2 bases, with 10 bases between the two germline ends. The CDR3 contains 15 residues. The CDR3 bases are TGTGCCAGCAGTCCACGCGATACCTATAATTCACCCCTCCACTTT. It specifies CASSPRDTYNSPLHF.